Included here is one TCR beta chain sequence, with context. This clonotype was counted only a few times. Its target antigen remains unknown. No much larger clone is present one base from it, and per-base qualities are unavailable. Receptors were amplified or captured by RT-PCR. These reads were obtained on an Illumina HiSeq 2500. TCRdb reanalyzed the raw reads on its own, using fastp at Q25 for trimming and MiXCR for clone calling, and kept in-frame beta chains. Rows are combined by CDR3 protein, so each entry shows the most common genes and DNA. This sample holds almost 600,000 distinct CDR3 sequences; about 15% were observed only once. Of the sample, 11% falls within the top ten clones. The data belong to a study of response to subunit inactivated influenza vaccine listed by TCRdb under 2018. As for the study more broadly: Deep quantitative profiling of the T cell receptor repertoire was used in the study to follow responses to a trivalent subunit inactivated influenza vaccine. Overall results and qualifications from the work: It was suggested by the authors that each seasonal influenza vaccination may recruit only a limited number of new T cells.

Sequencing was performed on PBMCs from blood, taken 11 to 12 days after vaccination. This clonotype was obtained from a man aged 50-60 years who received an inactivated influenza vaccine. Donor details come from another sample of the same person, matched by shared clones.

The nucleotide sequence reads as follows: TGTGCCAGCAGTTTATCGGGGGGAATCTCCTACGAGCAGTACTTC. It encodes CASSLSGGISYEQYF. This chain joins TRBV28 to TRBJ2-7; TRBD2 agrees with 7 junctional bases. Trimming removed 1 base from V and 0 bases from J; the gene matches leave 3 bases unexplained. The germline V gene encodes CDR1 MDHEN and CDR2 SYDVKM. Reading from cysteine to phenylalanine, the CDR3 counts 15 amino acids. Only the CDR3 DNA is retained, 45 bases long and in frame from the first base. The reference TRBV28 and TRBJ2-7 proteins fill in what lies around the CDR3, so the full variable domain reads DVKVTQSSRYLVKRTGEKVFLECVQDMDHENMFWYRQDPGLGLRLIYFSYDVKMKEKGDIPEGYSVSREKKERFSLILESASTNQTSMYLCASSLSGGISYEQYFGPGTRLTVT.